The T cell receptor beta chain described here comes from a study of blood T cell repertoires in COVID-19. Study as a whole: From the United States, Italy and Spain came samples of acute and convalescent COVID-19. From T cells, B-cell-depleted T cells, or PBMCs came the material, which was cDNA or gDNA.

The V segment lost 4 bases and the J segment 1 base; nucleotides outside the gene matches: 3. CDR3 length equals 15 residues. Germline V gene lookup returns CDR1 SGHDN and CDR2 FVKESK. As handled by the study authors: Estimation of nucleated cell counts relied on the amplification of reference gene primers. Only in-frame clones appear in the TCRdb table, and some are missing; sequencing was by immunoSEQ multiplex PCR. That table gives V, J and clone size, and the DNA gave D and trimming. In the table there are more than 80,000 clones, about four fifths of which are singletons. This rearrangement joins TRBV14 to TRBJ1-1, with 10 bases lining up with TRBD1. The receptor comes from a woman of 80 years or more with active or convalescent COVID-19. The source material was peripheral blood. The CDR3 reads CASSPGQGPNTEAFF. The CDR3 DNA reads as TGTGCCAGCAGCCCGGGACAGGGGCCGAACACTGAAGCTTTCTTT.